This T cell receptor (beta chain) was retrieved from a study of cytomegalovirus exposure and HLA in healthy donors. A note on this clone: The antigen is unknown.

The germline V gene encodes CDR1 SGHDT and CDR2 YYEEEE. The CDR3 is 13 residues long. The ends lost 4 bases at V and 5 bases at J; junction bases unmatched: 4. Findings and limits, study-wide: Productive rates of about 87% or about 30% were seen for most TCR beta V segments in an earlier analysis. Available immune exposure information covered CMV serostatus only. As a later analysis showed, a missense DCLRE1C variant was linked to trimming of TCR beta V- and J-genes. Using a false discovery rate of 0.05, a later analysis showed that 16,951 TCR beta sequences were associated with HLA alleles.

In the PCR, 60 Vbeta and 13 Jbeta primers were used. Profiling relied on immunoSEQ multiplex PCR, and the TCRdb table lists in-frame clones only, not all of them. Of approximately 180,000 clones in the sample, 77% were seen once. Sequencing was carried out using PBMCs. This TCR was sampled from a woman under 40 in good health and CMV-seropositive. The chain recombines TRBV5-6 with TRBJ2-5; TRBD1 agrees at 8 bases. CDR3 nucleotides: TGTGCCAGCAGCCCGGACAGGGCCGAGACCCAGTACTTC. Translating it yields CASSPDRAETQYF. The variable domain in full, completed from reference TRBV5-6 and TRBJ2-5, reads DAGVTQSPTHLIKTRGQQVTLRCSPKSGHDTVSWYQQALGQGPQFIFQYYEEEERQRGNFPDRFSGHQFPNYSSELNVNALLLGDSALYLCASSPDRAETQYFGPGTRLLVL.